The 12 T cell receptor beta chains below come from one sample, sequenced in a study of blood T cell repertoires in COVID-19. The protocol was immunoSEQ multiplex PCR, while the TCRdb copy is restricted to in-frame clones and leaves out a portion. The sample consists of roughly 320,000 clones, over 85% of them appearing once. Sequencing input: peripheral blood. The receptors originated from a woman aged 25 to 39 with COVID-19, enrolled during active disease.

The V gene is TRBV15, the J gene TRBJ1-5; a possible D gene is TRBD1 (5 bases). This CDR3 region has 14 residues. V lost 1 base and J 7 bases, leaving 11 bases between the germline ends. Germline lookup yields CDR1 LNHNV and CDR2 YYDKDF (reference sequence). CDR3 amino acids: CATSRAGRGQPQHF. The CDR3 DNA reads as TGTGCCACCAGCAGAGCAGGGAGGGGACAGCCCCAGCATTTT.

For the CDR3, the DNA is TGTGCCAGCTCACCAAGGTTAATCGGCGGGACTGCGAATTCACCCCTCCACTTT. It is translated as CASSPRLIGGTANSPLHF. The rearrangement joins TRBV18 to TRBJ1-6; TRBD1 might be the D (5 bases). V dropped 2 bases and J dropped 7 bases, with 21 bases sitting between them. CDR1 and CDR2 from the germline V gene are KGHSH and LQKENI. The CDR3 length is 18 residues.

The CDR3 sequence is CAISEGQVADTQYF. The CDR3, as DNA: TGTGCCATCAGTGAGGGACAGGTCGCAGATACGCAGTATTTT. The genes are TRBV10-3 and TRBJ2-3; 7 bases agree with TRBD1. Germline V gene sequence: CDR1 ENHRY, CDR2 SYGVKD. V shed 2 bases and J 4 bases; nucleotides not matched to a gene: 3. The CDR3 runs 14 residues.

This clone has only a few counts. The chain recombines TRBV5-4 with TRBJ1-2; D might be TRBD1 (5 bases). This CDR3 region has 17 residues. V was trimmed by 5 bases and J by 4 bases, leaving 24 bases between them. The germline CDR1 and CDR2 sequences are SGHNT and YYREEE (reference sequence). CDR3 DNA: TGTGCCAGCAGTCTTCCTAGGGGCCTCTCAAGGGGCTATGGCTACACCTTC. Its translation is CASSLPRGLSRGYGYTF.

The CDR3 bases are TGTGCCAGCAGTGCTTGGGGACAGGTGAACACTGAAGCTTTCTTT. This encodes CASSAWGQVNTEAFF. The chain carries TRBV25-1 and TRBJ1-1; 8 positions agree with TRBD1. The CDR3 spans 15 residues. Per germline, CDR1 MGHDK and CDR2 SYGVNS. Losses at the gene ends were 4 bases for V and 0 bases for J; bases not matched to a gene: 4.

The genes are TRBV4-2 and TRBJ2-5; 8 nucleotides agree with TRBD2. The CDR3 consists of 17 residues. Trimming cost V 1 base and J 5 bases; bases outside gene matches: 12. Germline V gene lookup returns CDR1 LGHNA and CDR2 YNFKEQ. The CDR3 sequence: CASSQARGISGVETQYF. The CDR3 DNA is TGTGCCAGCAGCCAAGCCCGGGGGATTAGCGGGGTTGAGACCCAGTACTTC.

The V call is TRBV19, the J call TRBJ2-1; 15 nucleotides match TRBD2. Trimming took 9 bases from V and 9 from J; bases not matched to a gene: 9. CDR1 LNHDA and CDR2 SQIVND come from the germline V gene (reference sequence). The CDR3 has 15 amino acids. CDR3 nucleotides: TGTGCCAGCAAGCCCCGGACTAGCGGGGGGGCTGAGCAGTTCTTC. Its protein is CASKPRTSGGAEQFF.

The gene calls are TRBV2 and TRBJ1-2; TRBD1 aligns across 7 bases. V was clipped by 3 bases and J by 6 bases; unmatched bases: 7. Germline loops: CDR1 SNHLY, CDR2 FYNNEI. The CDR3 is 14 residues long. CDR3 region: CASSDEGAPDGYTF. CDR3 DNA sequence: TGTGCCAGCAGTGACGAGGGGGCGCCGGATGGCTACACCTTC.

V usage is TRBV30 and J usage is TRBJ2-1, with D possibly matching TRBD2 (5 bases). The CDR3 spans 16 residues. The germline gives CDR1 GTSNPN, CDR2 SVGIG (reference sequence). Trimming took 3 bases from V and 10 from J, leaving 25 bases between them. The CDR3 region is CAWSLATSLFANEQFF. The CDR3 DNA follows: TGTGCCTGGAGCCTGGCTACTAGTCTCTTTGCCAACGAGCAGTTCTTC.

The chain recombines TRBV27 with TRBJ2-1, with 15 bases lining up with TRBD2. The germline V gene has CDR1 MNHEY and CDR2 SMNVEV (reference sequence). The V segment lost 7 bases and the J segment 10 bases; nucleotides outside the gene matches: 8. CDR3 length equals 15 residues. CDR3 sequence (DNA): TGTGCCAGCAACACGGGACTAGCGGGGGGCGGGGAGCAGTTCTTC. This encodes CASNTGLAGGGEQFF.

This sequence joins TRBV5-1 and TRBJ2-5; TRBD2 might be the D (6 bases). The CDR3 has 14 amino acids. Deletions cut 3 bases from V and 4 bases from J, with 13 bases between. The V gene's germline CDR1 is SGHRS and CDR2 YFSETQ. The CDR3 reads CASSSTSGGETQYF. CDR3 DNA sequence: TGCGCCAGCAGCTCGACTAGTGGAGGAGAGACCCAGTACTTC.

The V gene is TRBV5-4, the J gene TRBJ2-7, with 7 bases that match TRBD1. Per germline, CDR1 SGHNT and CDR2 YYREEE (reference sequence). Trimming took 4 bases from V and 0 from J; bases not matched to a gene: 10. The CDR3 covers 16 residues. The CDR3 spells CASSRESGTASYEQYF. The DNA for the CDR3 is TGTGCCAGCAGCCGGGAATCGGGGACAGCCTCCTACGAGCAGTACTTC.